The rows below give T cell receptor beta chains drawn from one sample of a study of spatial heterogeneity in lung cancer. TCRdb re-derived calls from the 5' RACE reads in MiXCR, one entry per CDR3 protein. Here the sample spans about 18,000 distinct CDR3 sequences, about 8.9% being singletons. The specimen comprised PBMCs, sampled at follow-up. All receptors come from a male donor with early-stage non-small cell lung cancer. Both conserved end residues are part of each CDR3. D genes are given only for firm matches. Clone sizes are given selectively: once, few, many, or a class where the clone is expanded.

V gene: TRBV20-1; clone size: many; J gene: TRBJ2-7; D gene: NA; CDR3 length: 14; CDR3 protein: CSARSGADSYEQYF; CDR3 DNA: TGCAGTGCTAGGAGCGGCGCGGACTCCTACGAGCAGTACTTC
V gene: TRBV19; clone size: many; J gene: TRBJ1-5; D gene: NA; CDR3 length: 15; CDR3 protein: CASSIVGSLNQPQHF; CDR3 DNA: TGTGCCAGTAGTATTGTGGGTAGCCTCAATCAGCCCCAGCATTTT
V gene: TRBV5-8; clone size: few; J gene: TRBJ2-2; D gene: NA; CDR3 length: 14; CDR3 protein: CASGIKGRTGELFF; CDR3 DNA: TGTGCCAGCGGGATCAAGGGGCGCACCGGGGAGCTGTTTTTT
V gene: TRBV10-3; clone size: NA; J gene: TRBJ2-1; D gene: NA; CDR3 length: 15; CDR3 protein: CAISEQGLSYNEQFF; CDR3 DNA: TGTGCCATCAGTGAACAGGGCCTTTCCTACAATGAGCAGTTCTTC
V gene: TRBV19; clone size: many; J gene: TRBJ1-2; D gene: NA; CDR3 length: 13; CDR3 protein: CASSTGFGYGYTF; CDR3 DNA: TGTGCCAGTAGTACAGGGTTCGGCTATGGCTACACCTTC
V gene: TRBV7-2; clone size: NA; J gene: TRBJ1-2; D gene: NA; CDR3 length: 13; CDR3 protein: CASREVPGYGYTF; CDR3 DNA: TGTGCCAGCAGAGAGGTACCGGGGTATGGCTACACCTTC
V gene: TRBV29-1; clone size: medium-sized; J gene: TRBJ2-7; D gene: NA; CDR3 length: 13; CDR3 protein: CSVVISGGGEQYF; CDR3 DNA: TGCAGCGTTGTGATTAGCGGAGGGGGCGAGCAGTACTTC
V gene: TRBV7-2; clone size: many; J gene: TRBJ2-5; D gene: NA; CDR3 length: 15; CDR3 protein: CASSLVPLPGETQYF; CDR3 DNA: TGTGCCAGCAGCTTAGTGCCTCTGCCGGGGGAGACCCAGTACTTC
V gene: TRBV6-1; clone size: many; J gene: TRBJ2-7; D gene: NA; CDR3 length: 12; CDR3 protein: CASSYPNREQYF; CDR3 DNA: TGTGCCAGCAGTTACCCAAATAGGGAGCAGTACTTC
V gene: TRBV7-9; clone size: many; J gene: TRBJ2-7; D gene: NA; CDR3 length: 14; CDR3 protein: CASSPRGGLYEQYF; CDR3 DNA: TGTGCCAGCAGCCCCCGTGGGGGGCTCTACGAGCAGTACTTC
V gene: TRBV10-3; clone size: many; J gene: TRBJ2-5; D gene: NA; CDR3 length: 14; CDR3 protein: CAISAGLAQETQYF; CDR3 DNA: TGTGCCATCAGTGCTGGGCTAGCTCAGGAGACCCAGTACTTC
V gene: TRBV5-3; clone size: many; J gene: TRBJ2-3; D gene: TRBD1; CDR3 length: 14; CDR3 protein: CARSIRQGTDTQYF; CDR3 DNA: TGTGCCAGAAGCATCCGACAGGGAACAGATACGCAGTATTTT
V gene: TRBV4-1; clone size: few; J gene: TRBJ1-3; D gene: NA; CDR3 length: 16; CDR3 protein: CASSQGRGSSGNTIYF; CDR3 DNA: TGCGCCAGCAGCCAAGGCAGAGGCAGCTCTGGAAACACCATATATTTT
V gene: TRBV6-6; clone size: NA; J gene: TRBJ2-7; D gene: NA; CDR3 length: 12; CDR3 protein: CASSPQRAEQYF; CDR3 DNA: TGTGCCAGCAGTCCGCAGAGAGCAGAGCAGTACTTC
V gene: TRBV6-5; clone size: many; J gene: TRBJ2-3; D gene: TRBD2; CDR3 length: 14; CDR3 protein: CASRVGSGADTQYF; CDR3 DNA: TGTGCCAGCAGGGTTGGTAGCGGGGCAGATACGCAGTATTTT
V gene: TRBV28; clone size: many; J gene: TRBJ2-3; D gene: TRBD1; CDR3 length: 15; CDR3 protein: CASRARQGSTDTQYF; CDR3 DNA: TGTGCCAGCAGAGCCCGACAGGGAAGCACAGATACGCAGTATTTT
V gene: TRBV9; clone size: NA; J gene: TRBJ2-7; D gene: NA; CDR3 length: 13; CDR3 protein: CASSVERGGEQYF; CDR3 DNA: TGTGCCAGCAGCGTAGAGAGGGGAGGCGAGCAGTACTTC
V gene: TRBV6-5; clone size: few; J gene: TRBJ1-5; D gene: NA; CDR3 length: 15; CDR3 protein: CASSRSAPSNQPQHF; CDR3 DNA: TGTGCCAGCAGCCGGTCGGCACCTAGCAATCAGCCCCAGCATTTT
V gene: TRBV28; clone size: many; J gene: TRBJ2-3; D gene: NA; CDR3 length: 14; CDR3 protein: CASSFLQGTDTQYF; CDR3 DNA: TGTGCCAGCAGTTTTTTACAGGGAACGGATACGCAGTATTTT
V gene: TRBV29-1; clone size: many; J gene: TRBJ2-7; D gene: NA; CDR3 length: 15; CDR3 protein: CSVERRDTLSYEQYF; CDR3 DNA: TGCAGCGTTGAACGCCGGGACACACTCTCCTACGAGCAGTACTTC
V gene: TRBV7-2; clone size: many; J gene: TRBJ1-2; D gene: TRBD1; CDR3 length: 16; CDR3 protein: CASSRIRDRGPYGYTF; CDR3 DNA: TGTGCCAGCAGCAGAATCCGGGACAGGGGGCCATATGGCTACACCTTC
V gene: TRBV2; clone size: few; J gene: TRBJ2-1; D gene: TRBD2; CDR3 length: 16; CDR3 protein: CASRERLAGGGNEQFF; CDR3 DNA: TGTGCCAGCAGAGAAAGACTAGCGGGAGGGGGAAATGAGCAGTTCTTC
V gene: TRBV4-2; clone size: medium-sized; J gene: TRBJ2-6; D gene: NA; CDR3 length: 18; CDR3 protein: CASSLAGQGGSGANVLTF; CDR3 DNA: TGTGCCAGCAGCCTTGCCGGACAGGGAGGGTCCGGGGCCAACGTCCTGACTTTC
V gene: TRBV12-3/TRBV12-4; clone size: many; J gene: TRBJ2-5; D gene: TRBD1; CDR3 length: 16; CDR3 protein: CASSPQGVGAWETQYF; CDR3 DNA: TGTGCCAGCAGCCCCCAGGGGGTAGGGGCATGGGAGACCCAGTACTTC
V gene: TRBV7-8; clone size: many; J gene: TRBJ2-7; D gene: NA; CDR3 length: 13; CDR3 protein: CASSLSGGEEQYF; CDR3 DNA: TGTGCCAGCAGCTTATCCGGTGGAGAGGAGCAGTACTTC
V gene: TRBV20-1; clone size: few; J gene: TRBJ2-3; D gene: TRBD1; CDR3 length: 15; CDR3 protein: CSVRSGTGGADTQYF; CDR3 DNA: TGCAGTGTTAGGAGTGGGACAGGCGGTGCAGATACGCAGTATTTT
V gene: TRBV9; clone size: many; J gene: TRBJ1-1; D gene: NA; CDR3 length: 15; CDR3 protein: CASSPEPGWATEAFF; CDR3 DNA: TGTGCCAGCAGCCCAGAGCCGGGGTGGGCCACTGAAGCTTTCTTT
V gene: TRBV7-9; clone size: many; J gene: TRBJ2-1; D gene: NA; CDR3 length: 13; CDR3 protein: CASIPYVGGEQFF; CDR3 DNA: TGTGCCAGCATCCCGTACGTCGGGGGTGAGCAGTTCTTC
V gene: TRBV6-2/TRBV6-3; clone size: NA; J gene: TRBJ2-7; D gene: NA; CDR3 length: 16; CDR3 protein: CASSYSIQGYTYERYF; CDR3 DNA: TGTGCCAGCAGTTACTCGATCCAGGGGTACACCTACGAGCGGTACTTC